Presented here are 25 T cell receptor beta chains from one specimen sequenced in a study of radiotherapy plus CTLA-4 blockade in lung cancer. Only in-frame clones appear in the TCRdb table, and some are missing; sequencing was by immunoSEQ multiplex PCR. The data show around 120,000 clones, just under 80% seen once. The sample was peripheral blood, taken from a patient treated with radiotherapy plus ipilimumab. The receptors here all came from a human donor with non-small cell lung cancer who had a partial response to radiotherapy plus ipilimumab.

The chain combines TRBV27 with TRBJ1-4; 7 bases line up with TRBD1. After removal of 3 bases from V and 0 bases from J, the junction contained 7 bases not matched to a gene. This CDR3 is built from 17 residues. Germline values: CDR1 MNHEY, CDR2 SMNVEV (reference sequence). DNA for the CDR3: TGTGCCAGCAGTTTTATGGGGGACAGCCCAACTAATGAAAAACTGTTTTTT. Translation gives CASSFMGDSPTNEKLFF.

This clone was detected only once. V gene TRBV28 combines with J gene TRBJ1-3; D not resolved. CDR1 is MDHEN, CDR2 SYDVKM, per germline. The ends were cut back, 5 bases at V and 2 bases at J, with 16 bases in the middle. The CDR3 is made up of 16 amino acids. This CDR3 is CASSPSGKPPGNTIYF. The CDR3 DNA reads TGTGCCAGCAGTCCATCCGGGAAGCCCCCTGGAAACACCATATATTTT.

The chain joins TRBV6-5 to TRBJ1-1; D not resolved. V was pared by 2 bases and J by 1 base, with 11 bases between. The germline gives CDR1 MNHEY, CDR2 SVGAGI. The CDR3 totals 15 residues. CDR3 protein: CASSYTVSPNTEAFF. The CDR3 bases are TGTGCCAGCAGTTACACAGTCAGTCCGAACACTGAAGCTTTCTTT.

The chain uses TRBV29-1 and TRBJ2-5; D might be TRBD2 (5 bases). The germline V and J ends were trimmed by 6 bases and 0 bases, with 11 bases remaining between them. Germline loops: CDR1 SQVTM, CDR2 ANQGSEA. CDR3 length equals 13 residues. CDR3 amino acids: CSVDERNQETQYF. CDR3 DNA sequence: TGCAGCGTCGACGAGCGGAACCAAGAGACCCAGTACTTC.

This clone was seen a single time. The chain couples TRBV4-3 to TRBJ1-6; 7 bases align to TRBD1. Germline V lookup: CDR1 LGHNA, CDR2 YSLEER. CDR3 size: 17 residues. V trimming: 0 bases; J trimming: 8 bases; junction bases outside the gene matches: 10. The CDR3 region is CASSQDWQGGYYSPLHF. The CDR3 nucleotides are TGCGCCAGCAGCCAAGATTGGCAGGGGGGATATTATTCACCCCTCCACTTT.

The V and J genes are TRBV5-1 and TRBJ1-2, with a weak D call TRBD1 (5 bases). V was trimmed by 1 base and J by 2 bases, leaving 9 bases between them. The CDR3 spans 14 residues. In germline, CDR1 is SGHRS, CDR2 YFSETQ. CDR3 bases: TGCGCCAGCAGCTTGCTACAGGAGAACTATGGCTACACCTTC. Protein sequence: CASSLLQENYGYTF.

The chain joins TRBV7-9 to TRBJ1-2; possibly TRBD1 for D (6 bases). V gave up 5 bases and J gave up 6 bases, with 25 bases separating them. The CDR3 is made up of 17 amino acids. From germline, CDR1 is SEHNR and CDR2 FQNEAQ (reference sequence). CDR3 loop: CASSTRPPDRLMNGYTF. The CDR3 nucleotides are TGTGCCAGCAGCACGCGTCCCCCCGACAGGCTGATGAATGGCTACACCTTC.

This clone was seen ten or more times. This chain joins TRBV6-6 and TRBJ2-7; 10 bases are shared with TRBD2. Trimming cost V 6 bases and J 0 bases; bases outside gene matches: 8. Germline V gene lookup returns CDR1 MNHNY and CDR2 SVGAGI (reference sequence). The CDR3 totals 16 residues. The CDR3 coding sequence is TGTGCCAGCAGCCTCGGACTAGCGGAACTCTCCTACGAGCAGTACTTC. Residues: CASSLGLAELSYEQYF.

The chain has TRBV27 and TRBJ2-2; 10 bases line up with TRBD1. This CDR3 has 16 amino acids. V was pared by 4 bases and J by 1 base, with 3 bases of the junction left unmatched. In germline, CDR1 is MNHEY, CDR2 SMNVEV (reference sequence). CDR3 nucleotides: TGTGCCAGCAGTTCCCGGACAGGGGGGAACACCGGGGAGCTGTTTTTT. Its translation is CASSSRTGGNTGELFF.

The chain recombines TRBV10-1 with TRBJ2-3, with a possible D match to TRBD1 (6 bases). Per germline, CDR1 WNHNN and CDR2 SYGVQD (reference sequence). The CDR3 has 15 residues. V dropped 6 bases and J dropped 6 bases, with 19 bases sitting between them. The CDR3 sequence is CASRDSGSPSDTQYF. In DNA, the CDR3 is TGCGCCAGCAGGGACAGCGGTTCCCCCTCGGATACGCAGTATTTT.

The rearrangement links TRBV19 to TRBJ2-2, with 8 bases lining up with TRBD2. The CDR3 has 14 amino acids. Germline V gene data show CDR1 as LNHDA and CDR2 as SQIVND (reference sequence). V was clipped by 10 bases and J by 6 bases; unmatched bases: 10. CDR3 bases: TGTGCCACCCAGGGACTAGTCAGGGCCGGGGAGCTGTTTTTT. The encoded protein is CATQGLVRAGELFF.

The CDR3 spells CAFQREPGNEQFF. The CDR3 bases are TGTGCCTTCCAGCGGGAGCCTGGCAATGAGCAGTTCTTC. The gene calls are TRBV30 and TRBJ2-1; the match to TRBD2 covers 8 bases. Trimming cost V 7 bases and J 6 bases; bases outside gene matches: 8. Germline assignment: CDR1 GTSNPN and CDR2 SVGIG (reference sequence). CDR3 length equals 13 residues.

V and J are TRBV6-1 and TRBJ1-2; TRBD1 matches 7 bases. Trimming took 4 bases from V and 8 from J; bases not matched to a gene: 16. The CDR3 has 16 residues. Per the germline V gene, CDR1 is MNHNS and CDR2 is SASEGT. The CDR3 loop reads CASSANPGQRFGGYTF. The CDR3 nucleotides are TGTGCCAGCAGTGCTAATCCGGGACAGAGGTTTGGGGGCTACACCTTC.

This chain links TRBV18 with TRBJ1-3; D is perhaps TRBD1 (5 bases). V gave up 3 bases and J gave up 3 bases, with 12 bases separating them. CDR1 and CDR2 (germline): KGHSH, LQKENI. The CDR3 consists of 15 residues. DNA for the CDR3: TGTGCCAGCTCACCTCAGGGAGGATATGGAAACACCATATATTTT. It translates to CASSPQGGYGNTIYF.

V and J are TRBV2 and TRBJ2-7, with 7 positions matching TRBD2. CDR1 and CDR2 from the germline V gene are SNHLY and FYNNEI. V lost 8 bases and J lost 2; bases outside the gene matches: 6. The CDR3 spans 13 residues. For the CDR3, the DNA is TGTGCCAGCTCGGCGGGAGCGACCTACGAGCAGTACTTC. Translating it yields CASSAGATYEQYF. The full variable domain, in which reference TRBV2 and TRBJ2-7 provide the parts outside the CDR3, is EPEVTQTPSHQVTQMGQEVILRCVPISNHLYFYWYRQILGQKVEFLVSFYNNEISEKSEIFDDQFSVERPDGSNFTLKIRSTKLEDSAMYFCASSAGATYEQYFGPGTRLTVT.

A few counts support this clone. The gene calls are TRBV6-5 and TRBJ1-1; 10 bases match TRBD1. This CDR3 is 13 amino acids long. CDR1 is MNHEY, CDR2 SVGAGI, per germline. Unmatched junction bases numbered 3, after V lost 6 bases and J lost 5 bases. The CDR3 spells CASRRQGATEAFF. The CDR3 DNA follows: TGTGCCAGCAGGCGACAGGGGGCAACTGAAGCTTTCTTT.

The chain uses TRBV9 and TRBJ1-1; D is unclear. Germline assignment: CDR1 SGDLS and CDR2 YYNGEE. V was pared by 0 bases and J by 3 bases, with 12 bases between. There are 15 residues in the CDR3. The chain's CDR3 is CASSVEAGIYTEAFF. The CDR3 coding sequence is TGTGCCAGCAGCGTAGAGGCGGGAATTTACACTGAAGCTTTCTTT.

V usage is TRBV7-3 and J usage is TRBJ2-5; TRBD1 aligns across 8 bases. The CDR3 sequence is 15 residues long. In germline, CDR1 is SGHTA, CDR2 FQGTGA. Losses at the gene ends were 3 bases for V and 7 bases for J; bases not matched to a gene: 10. The CDR3 spells CASSLGDRLDRTQYF. CDR3 DNA: TGTGCCAGCAGCTTGGGGGACAGGCTCGATCGGACCCAGTACTTC. The variable domain in full, completed from reference TRBV7-3 and TRBJ2-5, reads GAGVSQTPSNKVTEKGKYVELRCDPISGHTALYWYRQSLGQGPEFLIYFQGTGAADDSGLPNDRFFAVRPEGSVSTLKIQRTERGDSAVYLCASSLGDRLDRTQYFGPGTRLLVL.

This clone was found once. J is TRBJ2-2 and V is TRBV6-1; 9 nucleotides agree with TRBD1. The germline CDR1 and CDR2 sequences are MNHNS and SASEGT. The CDR3 consists of 16 residues. Trimming took 3 bases from V and 6 from J; bases not matched to a gene: 8. The CDR3 spells CASSDSGTGTPGELFF. The CDR3 DNA reads TGTGCCAGCAGTGATTCGGGGACAGGGACCCCCGGGGAGCTGTTTTTT.

About this clone itself: Other DNA sequences in this specimen translate into the identical CDR3. The CDR3 coding sequence is TGTGCCAGCAGCTTGACAGGGGGCTACGAGCAGTACTTC. It encodes CASSLTGGYEQYF. The rearrangement links TRBV5-4 to TRBJ2-7; 8 bases map to TRBD1. The junction had 0 bases not matched to a gene; V was cut back by 1 base and J by 3 bases. Germline V CDR1 and CDR2: SGHNT, YYREEE (reference sequence). CDR3 length equals 13 residues.

Points on this clone: The sample has other DNA sequences that encode this CDR3 too. The chain uses TRBV28 and TRBJ2-4; tentative D call: TRBD2 (6 bases). This CDR3 is 15 amino acids long. The V end lost 6 bases, the J end lost 0 bases, and 12 bases lay between the germline ends. Germline V gene sequence: CDR1 MDHEN, CDR2 SYDVKM. The CDR3 DNA is TGTGCCAGCAGAGGGGCGGGGTTAGCCAAAAACATTCAGTACTTC. Translating gives CASRGAGLAKNIQYF.

This clone showed up just a few times. The V call is TRBV6-1, the J call TRBJ2-1; possible D gene TRBD2, 6 bases. V was pared by 5 bases and J by 4 bases, with 15 bases between. In germline, CDR1 is MNHNS, CDR2 SASEGT. The CDR3 contains 15 residues. The CDR3 region is CASSPTGLSYNEQFF. CDR3 sequence (DNA): TGTGCCAGCAGTCCCACGGGACTTTCATACAATGAGCAGTTCTTC.

The rearrangement links TRBV28 to TRBJ2-7; D may be TRBD2 (6 bases). The CDR3 contains 12 residues. Between the trimmed V and J ends, which lost 2 bases and 6 bases, there was a span of 8 bases. CDR1 and CDR2 (germline): MDHEN, SYDVKM. CDR3 in amino acids: CASSLDGGEQYF. DNA for the CDR3: TGTGCCAGCAGTTTAGACGGGGGCGAGCAGTACTTC.

This sequence joins TRBV4-1 and TRBJ2-1; a weak D match, TRBD1 (6 bases). Germline CDR1 MGHRA, CDR2 YSYEKL. V shed 4 bases and J shed 4 bases, with 17 bases lying between them. The CDR3 is 16 residues long. This CDR3 reads CASSPRPLRGYNEQFF. In nucleotides, the CDR3 is TGCGCCAGCAGCCCCAGGCCACTTAGGGGGTACAATGAGCAGTTCTTC.

Remarks on this clone: At one of its ends the junction is not consistent with the germline gene, which may arise from a read error. This chain joins TRBV6-5 and TRBJ1-2, with TRBD1 matching 9 bases. Germline values: CDR1 MNHEY, CDR2 SVGAGI. The CDR3 spans 16 residues. CDR3 in DNA: TGTGTCAGCAGTTACCTTCAGGACAGGGGCGCGCGTGGCTACACCTTC. Encoded protein: CVSSYLQDRGARGYTF.